Below, one T cell receptor beta chain is given with its context. Treatment in this sample: roughly 19 received Ad26.COV2.S at low or high dose, single or two shots; about five received placebo; per-sample allocation not given. The investigators took samples on day 63 after the first vaccine or placebo injection. This table comes from immunoSEQ multiplex PCR, and its TCRdb copy is limited to in-frame clones, with some not included. The sample includes about 400,000 clones, 80% to 95% of them seen just once. The record originates from a study of Ad26.COV2.S vaccination and SARS-CoV-2 variants. Here the sequenced sample was peripheral blood, taken in a trial of Ad26.COV2.S vaccine versus placebo. The source of this sequence is a person between 18 and 65 years old who received the Ad26.COV2.S COVID-19 vaccine or a placebo.

CDR3 DNA: TGTGCCAGCAGCCAAGACCCCCGGATGGCGGGGGGAATCCAAGAGACCCAGTACTTC. It yields the protein CASSQDPRMAGGIQETQYF. The chain recombines TRBV4-2 with TRBJ2-5, with 8 bases aligning to TRBD2. Germline loops: CDR1 LGHNA, CDR2 YNFKEQ. Trimming at V came to 0 bases and at J to 1 base, leaving 13 bases not matched to a gene. The CDR3 extends over 19 amino acids.